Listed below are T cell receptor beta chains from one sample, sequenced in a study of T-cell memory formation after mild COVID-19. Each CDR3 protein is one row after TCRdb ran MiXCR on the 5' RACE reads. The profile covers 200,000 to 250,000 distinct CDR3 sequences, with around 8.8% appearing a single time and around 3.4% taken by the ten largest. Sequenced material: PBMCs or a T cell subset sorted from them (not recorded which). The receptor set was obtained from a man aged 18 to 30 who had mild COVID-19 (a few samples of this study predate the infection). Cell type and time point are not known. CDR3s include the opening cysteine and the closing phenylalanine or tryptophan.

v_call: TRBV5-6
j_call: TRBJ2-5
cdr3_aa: CASSKGRWETQYF

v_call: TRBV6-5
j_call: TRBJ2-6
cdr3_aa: CASRQGPSGANVLTF

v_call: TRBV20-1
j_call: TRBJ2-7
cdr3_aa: CSAPNPGQLLYEQYF

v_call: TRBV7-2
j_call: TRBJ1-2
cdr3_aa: CASSLVGAYGYTF

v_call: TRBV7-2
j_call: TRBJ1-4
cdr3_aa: CASSLAGNANEKLFF

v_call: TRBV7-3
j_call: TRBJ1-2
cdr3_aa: CASGPRRTHNYGYTF

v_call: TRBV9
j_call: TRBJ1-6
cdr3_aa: CASSEGLREYSPLHF

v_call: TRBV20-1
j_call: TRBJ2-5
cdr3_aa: CSALRGAGQETQYF

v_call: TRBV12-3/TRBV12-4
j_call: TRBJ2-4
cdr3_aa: CASSGLGAQSSKNIQYF

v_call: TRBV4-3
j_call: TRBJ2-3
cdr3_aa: CASSQDWLAMTDTQYF

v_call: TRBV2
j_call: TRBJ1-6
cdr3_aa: CASSEELRDSPLHF

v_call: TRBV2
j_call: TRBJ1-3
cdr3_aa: CASSEQGALAGNTIYF

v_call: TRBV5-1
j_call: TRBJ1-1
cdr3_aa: CASSLGGTGNTEAFF

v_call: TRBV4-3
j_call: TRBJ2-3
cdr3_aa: CASSQGLAGGQADTQYF

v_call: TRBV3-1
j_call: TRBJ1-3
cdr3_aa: CASSPGQGNTIYF

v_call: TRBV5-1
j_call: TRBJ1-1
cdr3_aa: CASSLAWGRMNTEAFF

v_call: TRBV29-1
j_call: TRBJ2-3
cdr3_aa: CSVEMAVGGDTQYF

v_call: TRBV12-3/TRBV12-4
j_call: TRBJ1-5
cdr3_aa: CASLQPQRTSNQPQHF

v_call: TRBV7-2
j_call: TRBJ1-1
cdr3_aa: CASSFQGRAEAFF

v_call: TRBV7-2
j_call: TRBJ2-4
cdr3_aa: CASSLPSGGSYIQYF

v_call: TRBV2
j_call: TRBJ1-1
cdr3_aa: CASRNDRVATEAFF

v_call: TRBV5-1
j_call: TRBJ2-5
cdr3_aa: CASSLGGTKEETQYF

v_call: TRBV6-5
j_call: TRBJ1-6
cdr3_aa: CASSYRDRRSPLHF

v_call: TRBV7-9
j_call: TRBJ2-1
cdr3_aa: CASGTSGGNEQFF

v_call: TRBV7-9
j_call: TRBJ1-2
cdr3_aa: CASSFAWGPTISGYTF

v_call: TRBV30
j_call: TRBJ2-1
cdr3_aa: CAWGGTSSYNEQFF

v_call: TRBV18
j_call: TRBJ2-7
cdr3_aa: CASSPPPSYEQYF

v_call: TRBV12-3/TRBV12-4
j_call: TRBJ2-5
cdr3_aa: CASSLVSQLQYF

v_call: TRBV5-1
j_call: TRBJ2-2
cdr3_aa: CASSMYSANTGELFF

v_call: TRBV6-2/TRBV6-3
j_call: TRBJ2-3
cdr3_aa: CASSDFLATDTQYF

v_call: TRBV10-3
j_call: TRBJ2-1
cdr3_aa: CAIRGPGDHEQFF

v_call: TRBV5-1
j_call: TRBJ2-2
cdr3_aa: CASSESGELFF

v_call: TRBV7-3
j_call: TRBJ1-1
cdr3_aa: CASSKQGLDTEAFF

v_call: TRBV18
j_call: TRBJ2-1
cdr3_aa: CASSPRGGNEQFF

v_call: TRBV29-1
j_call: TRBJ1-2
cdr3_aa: CSAMARRNGYTF

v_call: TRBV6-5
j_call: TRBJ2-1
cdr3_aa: CASSLQAGALNEQFF

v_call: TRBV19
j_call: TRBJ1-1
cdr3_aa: CASSSRRGHTEAFF

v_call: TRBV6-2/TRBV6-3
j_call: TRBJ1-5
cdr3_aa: CASSYQAGTELLGYQPQHF

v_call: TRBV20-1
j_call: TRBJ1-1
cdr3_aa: CSAHRGSATEAFF

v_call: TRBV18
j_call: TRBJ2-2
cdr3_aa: CASSRAETRGRFLSNTGELFF

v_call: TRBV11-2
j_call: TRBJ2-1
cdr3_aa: CASRYGGGNEQFF

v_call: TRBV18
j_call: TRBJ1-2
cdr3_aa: CASSPLGGWAYGYTF

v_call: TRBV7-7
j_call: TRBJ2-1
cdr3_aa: CASSLDRNNEQFF

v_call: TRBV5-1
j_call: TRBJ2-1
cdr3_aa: CASSLAGRSSYNEQFF

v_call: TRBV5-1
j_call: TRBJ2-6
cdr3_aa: CASRFRGGTSGANVLTF

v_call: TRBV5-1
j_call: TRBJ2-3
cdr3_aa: CASSSSSGGAGDTQYF

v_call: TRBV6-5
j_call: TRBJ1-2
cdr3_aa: CASSSPGRYGYTF

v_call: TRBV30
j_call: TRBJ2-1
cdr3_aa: CAWHLAGRYLYNEQFF

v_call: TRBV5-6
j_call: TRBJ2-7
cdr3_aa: CASSVPTTYEQYF

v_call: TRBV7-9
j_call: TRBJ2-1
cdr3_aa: CASSLASSNEQFF

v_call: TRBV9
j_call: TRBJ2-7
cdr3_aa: CASSVLDSSYEQYF

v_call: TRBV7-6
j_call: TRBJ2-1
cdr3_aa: CASSTSGAAYNEQFF

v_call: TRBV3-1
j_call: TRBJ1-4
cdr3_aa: CASSQENEKLFF

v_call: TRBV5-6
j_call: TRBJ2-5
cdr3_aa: CASSLATGPRETQYF

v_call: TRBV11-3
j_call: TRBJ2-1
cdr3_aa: CASSVGNEQFF

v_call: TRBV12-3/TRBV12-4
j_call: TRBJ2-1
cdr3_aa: CASSNPPQLGNEQFF

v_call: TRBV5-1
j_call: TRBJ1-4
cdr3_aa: CASSLQEGGANEKLFF

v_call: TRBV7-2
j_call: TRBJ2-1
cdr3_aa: CASSPEVAYNEQFF

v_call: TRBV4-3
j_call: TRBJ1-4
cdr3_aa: CASSSRMGVRNEKLFF

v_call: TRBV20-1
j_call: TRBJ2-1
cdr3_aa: CSARWSGGVNEQFF